One and the same sample provided the 9 T cell receptor beta chains below, sequenced in a study of identical twins. One entry per CDR3 protein, called by TCRdb with MiXCR from the 5' RACE reads. The top ten clones hold around 10% of a sample with a few hundred thousand distinct CDR3 sequences, approximately 17% of them seen once. The specimen sequenced was naive T cells sorted from blood. These receptors came from a man aged 50 to 60 in good health.

V gene TRBV5-1 combines with J gene TRBJ2-5; 12 bases match TRBD1. Germline loops: CDR1 SGHRS, CDR2 YFSETQ. The CDR3 has 17 residues. Unmatched junction bases numbered 4, after V lost 0 bases and J lost 1 base. The CDR3 DNA follows: TGCGCCAGCAGCTTGGCCGGGACAGGGGGCCTCCAAGAGACCCAGTACTTC. Encoded protein: CASSLAGTGGLQETQYF.

The table lists this clonotype with many counts. The chain links TRBV20-1 to TRBJ1-2; D might be TRBD1 (6 bases). Trimming pared 0 bases from V and 6 bases from J, leaving 17 bases between. Germline lookup yields CDR1 DFQATT and CDR2 SNEGSKA (reference sequence). CDR3 length: 15 residues. CDR3 sequence reads: CSARDGYAGANGYTF. The DNA of the CDR3 is TGCAGTGCTAGAGATGGGTATGCGGGGGCGAATGGCTACACCTTC.

The chain recombines TRBV12-3 or TRBV12-4 with TRBJ2-1; TRBD1 matches 7 bases. The V gene end was trimmed by 8 bases and the J gene end by 7 bases; junction bases not matched to a gene: 11. The CDR3 has 14 amino acids. CDR3 DNA sequence: TGTGCCAGCCGGCGGACAGGCCGAGGGAATGAGCAGTTCTTC. Translated: CASRRTGRGNEQFF.

The rearrangement uses TRBV29-1 and TRBJ2-7; D might be TRBD1 or TRBD2, each matching 6 bases. The CDR3 length is 14 residues. Trimming shortened V by 3 bases and J by 1 base, and 13 bases separated the two germline ends. The germline CDR1 and CDR2 sequences are SQVTM and ANQGSEA. CDR3 in amino acids: CSVEVWGASYEQYF. For the CDR3, the DNA is TGCAGCGTTGAGGTTTGGGGGGCGTCCTACGAGCAGTACTTC.

V is TRBV6-5 and J is TRBJ2-7; D might be TRBD1 or TRBD2, each matching 6 bases. Looked up from germline, CDR1 is MNHEY and CDR2 is SVGAGI. Between the trimmed V and J ends, which lost 0 bases and 9 bases, there was a span of 15 bases. The CDR3 covers 14 residues. This CDR3 is CASSYSGTSGGQYF. DNA of the CDR3: TGTGCCAGCAGTTACTCCGGGACATCCGGGGGGCAGTACTTC.

This clonotype was observed a few times. CDR3 bases: TGTGCCATCAGTGACCCGGGACGATCGGGCACTGAAGCTTTCTTT. It codes for CAISDPGRSGTEAFF. The chain combines TRBV10-3 with TRBJ1-1, with D possibly being TRBD1 (5 bases). This CDR3 spans 15 amino acids. V was cut by 3 bases and J by 4 bases, with 15 bases left in between. Germline V CDR1 and CDR2: ENHRY, SYGVKD.

The V and J genes are TRBV21-1 and TRBJ2-3; the table names TRBD1, a call not compared with the DNA. TRBV21-1 is tagged as a pseudogene. There are 16 residues in the CDR3. The CDR3 nucleotides are TGTGCCAGCAGCCCACGACAGGGGGAAGGCACAGATACGCAGTATTTT. Its translation: CASSPRQGEGTDTQYF.

The table lists this clonotype with many counts. The CDR3 DNA follows: TGCAGTGCTAGGACGGACCCAACAGATACGCAGTATTTT. Its protein product is CSARTDPTDTQYF. J is TRBJ2-3 and V is TRBV20-1; D remains unclear. Germline-derived CDR1 and CDR2 are DFQATT and SNEGSKA (reference sequence). V was clipped by 3 bases and J by 3 bases, with 10 bases between them. The CDR3 runs 13 residues.

The chain combines TRBV15 with TRBJ2-2; unclear D gene. CDR1 is LNHNV, CDR2 YYDKDF, per germline (reference sequence). The CDR3 loop spans 13 amino acids. Trimming cost V 8 bases and J 2 bases, with 9 bases left between them. CDR3 in amino acids: CATSAENTGELFF. CDR3 sequence (DNA): TGTGCCACCTCTGCTGAAAACACCGGGGAGCTGTTTTTT.